What follows are 21 T cell receptor beta chains derived from one specimen sequenced in a study of prognosis after radiotherapy for stage I lung cancer. Multiplex PCR, run in two rounds, amplified TCR beta CDR3 from genomic DNA. Gene-specific TRBV and TRBJ primers were used in PCR round one. MiXCR was run by TCRdb on the multiplex PCR reads, yielding one entry per CDR3 protein. The data contain roughly 29,000 distinct CDR3 sequences, 31% of them seen just once; the ten biggest clones take up 12%. The starting material was PBMCs, obtained before or after stereotactic body radiation therapy (not recorded which). The origin of the receptors is a donor of 50 years or more with non-small cell lung cancer.

This clonotype was picked up many times. V and J are TRBV6-1 and TRBJ1-1, with D possibly being TRBD1 (5 bases). The V end lost 6 bases, the J end lost 2 bases, and 19 bases lay between the germline ends. Germline values: CDR1 MNHNS, CDR2 SASEGT. This CDR3 is built from 16 residues. The CDR3: CASSSPKGAVNTEAFF. CDR3 DNA sequence: TGTGCCAGCAGCTCCCCTAAAGGGGCAGTAAACACTGAAGCTTTCTTT.

As for this clonotype: One junction end does not reproduce the germline sequence, and a read error may be involved. V is TRBV6-2 or TRBV6-3 and J is TRBJ2-2, with TRBD1 as a possible D gene (5 bases). The germline V gene encodes CDR1 MNHEY and CDR2 SVGEGT. The CDR3 runs 16 residues. The CDR3: CASSDSRQHFNGELFF. For the CDR3, the DNA is TGTGCCAGCAGTGACTCTAGACAGCACTTCAACGGGGAGCTGTTTTTT.

This clonotype came up many times. The gene calls are TRBV19 and TRBJ2-6; 10 bases align to TRBD1. Germline-derived CDR1 and CDR2 are LNHDA and SQIVND (reference sequence). The CDR3 spans 17 residues. J gave up 6 bases and V 2 bases, and 7 bases lay outside the gene matches. CDR3 protein: CASSISGTGAEANVLTF. CDR3 DNA sequence: TGTGCCAGTAGTATATCTGGGACAGGGGCAGAGGCCAACGTCCTGACTTTC.

In this sample, this clonotype turned up many times. The chain carries TRBV7-9 and TRBJ1-1, with 7 nucleotides matching TRBD1. The CDR3 has 15 residues. Looked up from germline, CDR1 is SEHNR and CDR2 is FQNEAQ (reference sequence). V lost 3 bases and J lost 2; bases outside the gene matches: 6. The CDR3 spells CASSFTGTANTEAFF. Written as DNA, the CDR3 is TGTGCCAGCAGCTTTACCGGGACAGCTAACACTGAAGCTTTCTTT.

This clonotype was recorded at least ten times. This chain connects TRBV6-4 to TRBJ1-5; possible D gene TRBD1, 5 bases. Germline CDR1 MRHNA, CDR2 SNTAGT. The CDR3 extends over 15 amino acids. Deletions cut 2 bases from V and 5 bases from J, with 13 bases between. The CDR3 region is CASSDPGRVDQPQHF. CDR3 DNA: TGTGCCAGCAGTGACCCAGGGAGGGTCGATCAGCCCCAGCATTTT.

This clonotype showed up just once. V and J are TRBV2 and TRBJ2-6; D is unclear. The CDR3 runs 17 residues. V dropped 7 bases and J dropped 0 bases, with 16 bases sitting between them. Germline CDR1 and CDR2: SNHLY and FYNNEI. The CDR3 loop reads CASTLQCGLSGANVLTF. The CDR3 nucleotides read TGTGCCAGCACCCTACAGTGTGGTCTCTCTGGGGCCAACGTCCTGACTTTC.

This clonotype occurred many times. The chain employs TRBV29-1 and TRBJ2-6; D may be TRBD2 (6 bases). Deletions cut 5 bases from V and 1 base from J, with 15 bases between. CDR1 and CDR2 (germline): SQVTM, ANQGSEA. The CDR3 consists of 16 residues. CDR3 DNA: TGCAGCGTTCTTAGCGGCGTCGGGTCTGGGGCCAACGTCCTGACTTTC. Translated: CSVLSGVGSGANVLTF.

As for this clonotype: A much larger clone sits a single nucleotide away, making a read error possible. The genes are TRBV29-1 and TRBJ2-1; D remains ambiguous. This CDR3 contains 15 residues. Germline V lookup: CDR1 SQVTM, CDR2 ANQGSEA. CDR3 coding DNA: TGCAGCGTTCCGGACGGATCAAGCTCCTACAATGAGCAGTCCTTC. Protein: CSVPDGSSSYNEQSF.

The table lists this clonotype with many counts. The germline gene is not matched at one end of the junction; a read error may be the cause. The CDR3 DNA follows: TGCGCCAGCAGCCCCCGGGGTAGACCGAGAAACTTC. As protein: CASSPRGRPRNF. The chain combines TRBV5-1 with TRBJ2-7, with D perhaps matching TRBD2 (5 bases). The CDR3 has 12 residues. The germline V gene encodes CDR1 SGHRS and CDR2 YFSETQ.

CDR3 nucleotide sequence: TGTGCCAGTAGTCACGGGGTAGCGGGAGGGGGAGATGAGCAGTTCTTC. Translating gives CASSHGVAGGGDEQFF. This chain links TRBV19 with TRBJ2-1, with 11 bases aligning to TRBD2. The V and J ends lost 5 bases and 8 bases, in that order; junction bases with no gene match: 11. This CDR3 region has 16 residues. Germline CDR1 reads LNHDA; CDR2 reads SQIVND (reference sequence).

At least ten counts were recorded for this clonotype. The genes are TRBV6-1 and TRBJ1-5; 11 positions agree with TRBD1. V was clipped by 4 bases and J by 9 bases; unmatched bases: 5. The CDR3 is 14 residues long. Germline CDR1 reads MNHNS; CDR2 reads SASEGT. CDR3 in amino acids: CASSAGTGGRPQHF. The CDR3 DNA is TGTGCCAGCAGTGCTGGGACAGGGGGTCGGCCCCAGCATTTT.

Ten or more counts support this clonotype. This rearrangement joins TRBV20-1 to TRBJ1-2; D uncertain. Trimming took 1 base from V and 2 from J, leaving 8 bases between them. The germline V gene encodes CDR1 DFQATT and CDR2 SNEGSKA (reference sequence). The CDR3 runs 13 residues. The CDR3 DNA reads as TGCAGTGCTAGAGTGGCGGGAAACTATGGCTACACCTTC. It yields the protein CSARVAGNYGYTF.

The chain is built from TRBV11-2 and TRBJ2-7; perhaps TRBD2 as D (6 bases). The V gene's germline CDR1 is SGHAT and CDR2 FQNNGV. With 5 bases removed from V and 4 bases from J, the gap between germline ends came to 21 bases. The CDR3 is 16 residues long. The CDR3 loop reads CASSRYTRPRGYEQYF. The CDR3 nucleotides read TGTGCCAGCAGCCGCTACACAAGGCCGCGGGGTTACGAGCAGTACTTC.

This clonotype has at least ten counts. CDR3 bases: TGTGCCAGCAGTTTAGGCAGAAACATTCAGTACTTC. Its translation: CASSLGRNIQYF. The chain employs TRBV12-3 or TRBV12-4 and TRBJ2-4; D gene ambiguous. The CDR3 sequence is 12 residues long. Trimming removed 1 base from V and 6 bases from J, with 4 bases in between.

This clonotype has at least ten counts. The gene calls are TRBV5-1 and TRBJ2-7; 9 nucleotides align to TRBD2. This CDR3 is 13 amino acids long. Germline CDR1 reads SGHRS; CDR2 reads YFSETQ. V lost 0 bases to trimming and J lost 5 bases; unmatched junction nucleotides: 0. CDR3 in amino acids: CASSLASGDEQYF. DNA of the CDR3: TGCGCCAGCAGCTTGGCTAGCGGGGACGAGCAGTACTTC.

Many counts were recorded for this clonotype. The chain joins TRBV4-2 to TRBJ2-7; 8 bases match TRBD2. The ends lost 0 bases at V and 3 bases at J; junction bases unmatched: 4. The germline V gene encodes CDR1 LGHNA and CDR2 YNFKEQ. This CDR3 contains 15 residues. The CDR3: CASSQDLGGVYEQYF. DNA for the CDR3: TGTGCCAGCAGCCAAGATCTCGGGGGGGTCTACGAGCAGTACTTC.

In this sample, this clonotype turned up many times. V and J are TRBV19 and TRBJ2-7; possible D gene TRBD1, 6 bases. Germline V lookup: CDR1 LNHDA, CDR2 SQIVND (reference sequence). The CDR3 is made up of 13 amino acids. With 1 base removed from V and 6 bases from J, the gap between germline ends came to 10 bases. CDR3 nucleotide sequence: TGTGCCAGTAGTATAGGGCCAGGGGTCGAGCAGTACTTC. Residues: CASSIGPGVEQYF.

This clonotype showed up many times. The rearrangement links TRBV2 to TRBJ1-2; D uncertain. V gave up 3 bases and J gave up 10 bases, with 9 bases separating them. Germline lookup yields CDR1 SNHLY and CDR2 FYNNEI. The CDR3 is made up of 11 amino acids. CDR3 loop: CASSEYGVYTF. The CDR3 DNA follows: TGTGCCAGCAGTGAGTATGGTGTCTACACCTTC. The full variable domain, with the rest looked up from reference TRBV2 and TRBJ1-2, is EPEVTQTPSHQVTQMGQEVILRCVPISNHLYFYWYRQILGQKVEFLVSFYNNEISEKSEIFDDQFSVERPDGSNFTLKIRSTKLEDSAMYFCASSEYGVYTFGSGTRLTVV.

This clonotype was recorded at least ten times. J is TRBJ2-1 and V is TRBV25-1; D unclear. Germline V gives CDR1 MGHDK, CDR2 SYGVNS. This CDR3 comprises 12 residues. CDR3 DNA: TGTGGGTCCTCCGGTTCCTACAATGAGCAGTTCTTC. The encoded protein is CGSSGSYNEQFF.

J is TRBJ1-2 and V is TRBV6-2 or TRBV6-3; no reliable D call. The germline CDR1 and CDR2 sequences are MNHEY and SVGEGT. The CDR3 sequence is 13 residues long. V was pared by 6 bases and J by 8 bases, with 16 bases between. CDR3 DNA sequence: TGTGCCAGCAGCGGGAAAGGGTATTTAGGCTACACCTTC. This codes for CASSGKGYLGYTF.

CDR3 residues: CASSPTVAEYNEQFF. CDR3 coding DNA: TGTGCCAGCAGCCCTACGGTAGCGGAATACAATGAGCAGTTCTTC. This chain links TRBV7-9 with TRBJ2-1, with a possible D match to TRBD2 (6 bases). Trimming took off 5 bases at V and 4 bases at J, with 15 bases between the two ends. CDR3 length equals 15 residues. Germline-derived CDR1 and CDR2 are SEHNR and FQNEAQ (reference sequence).